These T cell receptor beta chains were read from a single sample in a study of T cells in Graves' hyperthyroidism and ophthalmopathy. TCRdb fed the multiplex PCR reads into MiXCR, producing one record per CDR3 protein. In the table there are a few hundred thousand distinct CDR3 sequences, roughly 14% of which are singletons. Sequencing was done on a sample of blood. The receptor source for this set is a woman younger than 30 with Graves' hyperthyroidism that later progressed to Graves' ophthalmopathy. CDR3s include the opening cysteine and the closing phenylalanine or tryptophan. Each record gives: J gene, clone size, D gene, V gene, CDR3 DNA, CDR3 protein. A D gene is named only where the DNA matches it firmly. Size is omitted from some rows. Given values are once, few, many or a class for expanded clones.

>TRBJ2-6|.|.|TRBV5-1
TGCGCCAGCAGCTTGTCGACAGGCCCCACCTCGGGGGCCAACGTCCTGACTTTC
CASSLSTGPTSGANVLTF
>TRBJ1-1|many|.|TRBV10-3
TGTGCCATCAGCGACCGGGGGATCCTTAACACTGAAGCTTTCTTT
CAISDRGILNTEAFF
>TRBJ2-5|many|.|TRBV29-1
TGCAGCGTTGACCGAGGGGTCCAAGAGACCCAGTACTTC
CSVDRGVQETQYF
>TRBJ1-5|many|.|TRBV5-1
TGCGCCAGCAGCCAAGGGGATTTGGATCAAACCCAGCATTTT
CASSQGDLDQTQHF
>TRBJ2-1|many|.|TRBV6-7
TGTGCCAGCACCCGAAAACAGGAGGCGATGGGGACTCCCATTAACAATGAGCAGTTCTTC
CASTRKQEAMGTPINNEQFF
>TRBJ2-2|many|.|TRBV2
TGTGCCAGCAGTGATAATCCAGGGACCGGGGAGCTGTTTTTT
CASSDNPGTGELFF
>TRBJ2-7|many|TRBD2|TRBV28
TGTGCCAGCAGAGGACTAGCGGGAGTGTTTGAGCAGTACTTC
CASRGLAGVFEQYF
>TRBJ1-5|few|.|TRBV28
TGTGCCAGCAGGCTCGGGACCTCTAGCCCGAATCAGCCCCAGCATTTT
CASRLGTSSPNQPQHF
>TRBJ2-1|.|.|TRBV11-2
TGTGCCAGCAGCCAAGATCACTTTTACAATGAGCAGTTCTTC
CASSQDHFYNEQFF
>TRBJ1-1|many|.|TRBV20-1
TGCAGTGCTAGAGGACAAATGAACACTGAAGCTTTCTTT
CSARGQMNTEAFF
>TRBJ1-6|few|.|TRBV5-4
TGTGCCAGCAGCCCTGGAACAGGCTGGGATTCACCCCTCCACTTT
CASSPGTGWDSPLHF
>TRBJ2-3|.|TRBD2|TRBV19
TGTGCCAGTACTGAGCGGGGGTTAAATCCTAGCACAGATACGCAGTATTTT
CASTERGLNPSTDTQYF
>TRBJ2-1|.|TRBD2|TRBV28
TGTGCCATTTTAACTAGCGGGAGTCTAAATGAGCAGTTCTTC
CAILTSGSLNEQFF
>TRBJ2-1|many|.|TRBV9
TGTGCCAGCAGCCCCAATCACAATGAGCAGTTCTTC
CASSPNHNEQFF
>TRBJ1-1|many|.|TRBV6-1
TGTGCCAGCAGCCACCCACAGAGAAACACTGAAGCTTTCTTT
CASSHPQRNTEAFF
>TRBJ2-7|many|.|TRBV14
TGTGCCAGCAGCCGCGGCGGGATATACGAGCAGTACTTC
CASSRGGIYEQYF
>TRBJ2-4|few|TRBD1|TRBV3-1
TGTGCCAGCAGCCGGTCCGGGACAGTAGCCAAAAACATTCAGTGCTTC
CASSRSGTVAKNIQCF
>TRBJ2-5|many|TRBD1|TRBV27
TGTGCCAGCAGGGGCCACAGGGGTGGAGAGACCCAGTACTTC
CASRGHRGGETQYF
>TRBJ2-1|.|.|TRBV27
TGTGCCAGAAGTAAGGAGAGCTCCTACAATGAGCAGTTCTTC
CARSKESSYNEQFF
>TRBJ2-7|few|TRBD2|TRBV6-1
TGTGCCAGCAAAACTAGCGGGAGCATTGTCCCCTCCTACGAGCAGTACTTC
CASKTSGSIVPSYEQYF
>TRBJ2-1|many|.|TRBV20-1
TGCAGTGCTACCCGGGGACTTAGCAGACTACCAGAATCCTACAATGAGCAGTTCTTC
CSATRGLSRLPESYNEQFF
>TRBJ2-3|many|TRBD2|TRBV2
TGTGCCAGCAGTGAGGAGCGGGAGAGGGCCCCAGATACGCAGTATTTT
CASSEERERAPDTQYF
>TRBJ2-5|many|TRBD1|TRBV20-1
TGCAGTGCTAGAGGGTTCGCGTGGACAGGGGTTGGAGAGACCCAGTACTTC
CSARGFAWTGVGETQYF
>TRBJ1-2|many|TRBD1|TRBV13
TGTGCCAGCAGCCTCAGCTGGGGACAGGACCACTATGGCTACACCTTC
CASSLSWGQDHYGYTF
>TRBJ1-1|many|.|TRBV28
TGTGCCAGCAACCTTATTCGGGCAGCGGACACTGAAGCTTTCTTT
CASNLIRAADTEAFF
>TRBJ2-5|many|.|TRBV5-6
TGTGCCAGCAGCTTTTTTAATCCCGGGCAAGAGACCCAGTACTTC
CASSFFNPGQETQYF
>TRBJ2-7|many|.|TRBV6-1
TGTGCCAGCAGGGACACTCCAAATTCGGTTGTTTACGAGCAGTACTTC
CASRDTPNSVVYEQYF
>TRBJ2-2|.|.|TRBV9
TGTGCCAGCAGCGACAGAGACGCCGGGGAGCTGTTTTTT
CASSDRDAGELFF
>TRBJ2-1|.|.|TRBV20-1
TGCAGTGCTAGAGATGACAGAAGCTCCTACAATGAGCAGTTCTTC
CSARDDRSSYNEQFF
>TRBJ2-5|.|TRBD2|TRBV4-2
TGTGCCAGCAGCCCACGACTAGCGGGAGCAGGAGAGACCCAGTACTTC
CASSPRLAGAGETQYF
>TRBJ1-2|many|.|TRBV28
TGTGCCAGCAGTCCAGGGTTCAGCCATGGCTACACCTTC
CASSPGFSHGYTF
>TRBJ2-3|many|.|TRBV6-6
TGTGCCAGCAGTTACGATAGAACAGATACGCAGTATTTT
CASSYDRTDTQYF
>TRBJ1-2|.|.|TRBV13
TGTGCCAGCAGCCGAGGGACAAGTGGTGGCTACACCTTC
CASSRGTSGGYTF
>TRBJ2-7|many|.|TRBV2
TGTGCCAGCAGCCGAATAGGGTCCTACGAGCAGTACTTC
CASSRIGSYEQYF
>TRBJ2-5|many|.|TRBV28
TGTGCCAGCACCCAATTTCGGGAGACCCAGTACTTC
CASTQFRETQYF
>TRBJ2-1|many|.|TRBV20-1
TGCAGTGCACACCAAGGGGGCGGGAGTGCATTCAATGAGCAGTTCTTC
CSAHQGGGSAFNEQFF
>TRBJ1-1|many|.|TRBV28
TGTGCCAGCAGTCTACTGAACACTGAAGCTTTCTTT
CASSLLNTEAFF
>TRBJ2-1|many|TRBD2|TRBV20-1
TGCAGTGCTAGAGATTGGAGGGAGGGCCCGGACAATGAGCAGTTCTTC
CSARDWREGPDNEQFF
>TRBJ2-7|once|.|TRBV2
TGTGCCAGCAGATCGGAGTCCTACGAGCAGTACTTC
CASRSESYEQYF
>TRBJ2-1|few|.|TRBV28
TGTGCCACCGGAGCGTACCGCTCCTACAATGAGCAGTTCTTC
CATGAYRSYNEQFF
>TRBJ1-1|.|TRBD1|TRBV7-2
TGTGCCAGCAGCTTAGTGGGGGGGACAGGGGTTGGGAACACTGAAGCTTTCTTT
CASSLVGGTGVGNTEAFF